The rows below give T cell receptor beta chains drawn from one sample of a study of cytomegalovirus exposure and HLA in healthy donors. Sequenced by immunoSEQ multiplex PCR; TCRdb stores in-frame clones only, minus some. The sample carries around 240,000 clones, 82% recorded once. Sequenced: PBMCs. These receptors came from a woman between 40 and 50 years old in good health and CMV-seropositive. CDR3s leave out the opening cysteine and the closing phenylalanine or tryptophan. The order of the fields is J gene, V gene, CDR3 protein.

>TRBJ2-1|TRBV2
ASSQNSYNEQF
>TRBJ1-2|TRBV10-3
AISESTVYGYT
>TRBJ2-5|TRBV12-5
ASGLGWTGAQETQY
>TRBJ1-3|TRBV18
ASSPGTGRGNTIY
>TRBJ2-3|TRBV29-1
SVEDSGRAGWTDTQY
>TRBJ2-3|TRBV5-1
ASSFRGRGSADTQY
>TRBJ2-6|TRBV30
AWSVGAGANVLT
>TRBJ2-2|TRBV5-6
ASSSGTNTGELF
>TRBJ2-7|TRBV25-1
ASSERGKRDEQY
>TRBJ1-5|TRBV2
ASRGQGGSNQPQH
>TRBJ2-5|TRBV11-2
ASSFSYPGRQETQY
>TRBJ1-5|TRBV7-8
ASSLGQHNQPQH
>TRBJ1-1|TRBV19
ASRGTVNTEAF
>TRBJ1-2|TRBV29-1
SVEVSKRGHT
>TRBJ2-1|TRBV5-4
ASRTDPGLASHEQF
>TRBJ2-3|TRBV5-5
ASSLEDSASTDTQY
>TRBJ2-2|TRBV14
ASRGTSGTNTGELF
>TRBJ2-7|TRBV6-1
ASSDVRVYEQY
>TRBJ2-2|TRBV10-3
AIRGGSETGELF
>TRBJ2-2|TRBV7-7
ASSPRTNTGELF
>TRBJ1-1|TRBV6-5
ASSLGGGSTEAF
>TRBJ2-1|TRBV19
ASSTEGYNEQF
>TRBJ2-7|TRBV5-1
ASSLAPVFYEQY
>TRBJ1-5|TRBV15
AISRERGQVNQPQH
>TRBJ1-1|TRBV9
ASSVGGAENTEAF
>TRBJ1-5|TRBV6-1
ASRPGQGHQPQH
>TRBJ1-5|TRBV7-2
ASSLLGTGNQPQH
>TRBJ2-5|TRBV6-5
ASSAGLADQETQY
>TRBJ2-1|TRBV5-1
ASSSGQSFPNEQF
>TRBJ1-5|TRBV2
ASSDQGRGNQPQH
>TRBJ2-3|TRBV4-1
ASSQDKGRLAGVADTQY
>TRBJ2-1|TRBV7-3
ASSLVPGGGYNEQF
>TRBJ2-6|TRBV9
ASSVVSGDFSGANVLT